These 5 T cell receptor beta chains came from one sample sequenced in a study of blood T cell repertoires in COVID-19 (dated by TCRdb to 2018 to 2021). The library was made by the immunoSEQ multiplex PCR assay. TCRdb re-hosts the immuneACCESS table, in-frame sequences only. Its copies lack some clones; in the studies checked, an unresolved V gene accounts for under half of them, and the cause for the rest is not known. For this sample there are 35,000 to 45,000 clones; around nine tenths appear just once. In total, the top ten clones hold roughly 0.35% of the sample. What was sequenced was peripheral blood. The receptors come from a man in his forties or fifties with COVID-19, enrolled during active disease.

The J gene is TRBJ2-3, the V gene TRBV27; TRBD2 matches 11 bases. This CDR3 contains 16 residues. V was pared by 0 bases and J by 2 bases, with 1 base of the junction left unmatched. Germline V lookup: CDR1 MNHEY, CDR2 SMNVEV (reference sequence). The CDR3 DNA is TGTGCCAGCAGTTTATCACTAGCGGGAGACACAGATACGCAGTATTTT. Its translation is CASSLSLAGDTDTQYF.

The gene calls are TRBV29-1 and TRBJ2-1; 11 bases agree with TRBD2. CDR1 and CDR2 (germline): SQVTM, ANQGSEA. The CDR3 contains 16 residues. Losses at the gene ends were 6 bases for V and 1 base for J; bases not matched to a gene: 8. The CDR3 nucleotides read TGCAGCGTAGCCGGGACTAGCGGCCAATCCTACAATGAGCAGTTCTTC. It encodes CSVAGTSGQSYNEQFF.

This rearrangement joins TRBV6-1 to TRBJ1-3; perhaps TRBD1 as D (6 bases). Germline CDR1 is MNHNS and CDR2 is SASEGT. The germline V and J ends were trimmed by 4 bases and 2 bases, with 18 bases remaining between them. This CDR3 region has 17 residues. CDR3 sequence reads: CASSGRPGGAPGNTIYF. DNA for the CDR3: TGTGCCAGCAGTGGGCGGCCTGGGGGGGCGCCTGGAAACACCATATATTTT.

The rearrangement joins TRBV19 to TRBJ1-3; D remains ambiguous. From germline, CDR1 is LNHDA and CDR2 SQIVND (reference sequence). The V and J ends lost 3 bases and 0 bases respectively, with 9 bases between them. This CDR3 comprises 15 residues. CDR3 amino acids: CASSIQVSSGNTIYF. The CDR3 nucleotides are TGTGCCAGTAGTATTCAAGTGAGCTCTGGAAACACCATATATTTT.

This sequence joins TRBV3-1 (or the pseudogene TRBV3-2) and TRBJ1-1; D is undetermined. Germline-derived CDR1 and CDR2 are LGHDT and YNNKEL (reference sequence). This CDR3 region has 14 residues. V lost 4 bases and J lost 1, with 10 bases in between. In DNA form, the CDR3 reads TGTGCCAGCAGCCCGAAGGCAGGGAACACTGAAGCTTTCTTT. It codes for CASSPKAGNTEAFF.